The 10 T cell receptor beta chains listed next were all sequenced from one sample in a study of shared clonotypes between healthy human individuals. Sequenced by immunoSEQ multiplex PCR; TCRdb stores in-frame clones only, minus some. This sample has roughly 640,000 clones, with less than 98% found just once. The sequenced material came from naive CD4+ T cells sorted from blood. Subset: CD45RA+ positively selected. The origin of the receptors is a woman aged 25 to 39 in good health.

This clone was counted once. The rearrangement uses TRBV21-1 and TRBJ2-2; the table's TRBD1 call for D was not verified on the DNA. TRBV21-1 is a pseudogene locus. The CDR3 runs to 15 residues. The CDR3 reads CASSNNAMWPGELFF. CDR3 in DNA: TGTGCCAGCAGCAATAACGCCATGTGGCCCGGGGAGCTGTTTTTT.

This chain links TRBV19 with TRBJ2-1; D tentatively reads TRBD1 or TRBD2 (5 bases each). Germline V gene data show CDR1 as LNHDA and CDR2 as SQIVND (reference sequence). V was cut by 6 bases and J by 0 bases, with 18 bases left in between. The CDR3 is 17 residues long. This CDR3 is CASSPNSGTHSYNEQFF. CDR3 in DNA: TGTGCCAGTAGCCCCAATTCCGGGACCCACTCCTACAATGAGCAGTTCTTC. The full variable domain, rest sourced from reference TRBV19 and TRBJ2-1, is DGGITQSPKYLFRKEGQNVTLSCEQNLNHDAMYWYRQDPGQGLRLIYYSQIVNDFQKGDIAEGYSVSREKKESFPLTVTSAQKNPTAFYLCASSPNSGTHSYNEQFFGPGTRLTVL.

The V and J genes are TRBV5-6 and TRBJ2-5; D ambiguous. The CDR3 is made up of 13 amino acids. CDR1 and CDR2 (germline): SGHDT, YYEEEE. Trimming shortened V by 4 bases and J by 5 bases, and 12 bases separated the two germline ends. CDR3 coding DNA: TGTGCCAGCAGCCAGGACCGGAAGGAGACCCAGTACTTC. This translates into CASSQDRKETQYF.

The rearrangement links TRBV7-2 to TRBJ1-1; 7 bases agree with TRBD1. V lost 5 bases to trimming and J lost 1 base; unmatched junction nucleotides: 4. The CDR3 totals 14 residues. The germline CDR1 and CDR2 sequences are SGHTA and FQGNSA. CDR3 residues: CASSPGTANTEAFF. The CDR3 DNA reads TGTGCCAGCAGCCCCGGGACAGCGAACACTGAAGCTTTCTTT.

The chain couples TRBV18 to TRBJ2-3, with D perhaps given as TRBD1 or TRBD2 (7 bases each). This CDR3 has 16 amino acids. Trimming cost V 1 base and J 3 bases, with 14 bases left between them. Looked up from germline, CDR1 is KGHSH and CDR2 is LQKENI. The CDR3 DNA is TGTGCCAGCTCACCACAGGGAGGGGGCAGGACAGATACGCAGTATTTT. Translated, it gives CASSPQGGGRTDTQYF.

In its sample, this clone was seen once. The chain carries TRBV18 and TRBJ2-5, with TRBD1 identical over 8 bases. Germline-derived CDR1 and CDR2 are KGHSH and LQKENI. This CDR3 has 13 amino acids. With V trimmed by 3 bases and J by 5 bases, 2 bases remained unmatched. CDR3 region: CASSPGDRETQYF. The CDR3 coding sequence is TGTGCCAGCTCACCGGGGGACAGGGAGACCCAGTACTTC. Looking up the rest from reference TRBV18 and TRBJ2-5 gives the full variable domain: NAGVMQNPRHLVRRRGQEARLRCSPMKGHSHVYWYRQLPEEGLKFMVYLQKENIIDESGMPKERFSAEFPKEGPSILRIQQVVRGDSAAYFCASSPGDRETQYFGPGTRLLVL.

V and J are TRBV6-5 and TRBJ2-5; 7 nucleotides align to TRBD2. The assigned J gene may be wrong: the sequence end matches TRBJ2-7 better. Germline lookup yields CDR1 MNHEY and CDR2 SVGAGI. The CDR3 length is 13 residues. For the CDR3, the DNA is TGTGCCGCGCGGGGGACCGCGTCCTACGAGCAGTACTTC. Translating it yields CAARGTASYEQYF.

The CDR3 sequence is CASSSGPYNEQFF. In nucleotides, the CDR3 is TGTGCCAGCAGCTCCGGACCCTACAATGAGCAGTTCTTC. The chain recombines TRBV11-3 with TRBJ2-1, with unresolved D. This CDR3 contains 13 residues. The germline gives CDR1 SGHNT, CDR2 YENEEA. Deletions cut 4 bases from V and 2 bases from J, with 6 bases between.

The V call is TRBV5-1, the J call TRBJ2-1; 9 bases match TRBD2. This CDR3 has 18 amino acids. V trimming: 0 bases; J trimming: 2 bases; junction bases outside the gene matches: 9. CDR1 SGHRS and CDR2 YFSETQ come from the germline V gene. The CDR3, as DNA: TGCGCCAGCAGCTTGGCCCAGGGCGGGAGGGCCGCCTACAATGAGCAGTTCTTC. Residues: CASSLAQGGRAAYNEQFF.

J is TRBJ2-1 and V is TRBV7-7, with 7 bases fitting TRBD1. Trimming took 3 bases from V and 5 from J; bases not matched to a gene: 4. CDR3 length: 14 residues. The V gene's germline CDR1 is SSHAT and CDR2 FNYEAQ (reference sequence). CDR3 coding DNA: TGTGCCAGCAGCTTTTCCGGGACAGACAATGAGCAGTTCTTC. Encoded protein: CASSFSGTDNEQFF.